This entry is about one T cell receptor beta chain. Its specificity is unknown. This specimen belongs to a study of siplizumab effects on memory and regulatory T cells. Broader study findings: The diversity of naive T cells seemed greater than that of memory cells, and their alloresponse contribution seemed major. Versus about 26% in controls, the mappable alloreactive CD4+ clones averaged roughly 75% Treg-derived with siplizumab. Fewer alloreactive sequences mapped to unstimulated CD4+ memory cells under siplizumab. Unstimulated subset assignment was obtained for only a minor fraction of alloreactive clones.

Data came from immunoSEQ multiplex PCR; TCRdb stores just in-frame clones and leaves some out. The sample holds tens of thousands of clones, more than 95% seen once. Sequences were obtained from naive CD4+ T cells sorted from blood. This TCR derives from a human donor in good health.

CDR3 protein: CASSLDGVLETQYF. The DNA of the CDR3 is TGCGCCAGCAGCTTGGACGGGGTTTTGGAGACCCAGTACTTC. The rearrangement links TRBV5-1 to TRBJ2-5, with a tentative D call TRBD2 (5 bases). CDR1 and CDR2 (germline): SGHRS, YFSETQ. V lost 0 bases to trimming and J lost 5 bases, with 11 bases between them. The length of the CDR3 is 14 residues.